This T cell receptor beta chain derives from a study of T cells after yellow fever vaccination. Germline V gene sequence: CDR1 LGHDT, CDR2 YNNKEL (reference sequence). V dropped 2 bases and J dropped 10; count of bases not matched to a gene: 7. The CDR3 consists of 14 residues. TCRdb ran MiXCR on the 5' RACE reads and lists one entry per CDR3 protein. The sample has tens of thousands of distinct CDR3 sequences, 7.7% seen once. The rearrangement uses TRBV3-1 and TRBJ2-1; 8 bases line up with TRBD2. The input for sequencing was CD8+ T cells sorted from PBMCs, taken on the day of the yellow fever booster vaccination. The sequence was collected from a man younger than 40 who received the YFV17D yellow fever vaccine. The DNA for the CDR3 is TGTGCCAGCAGCCAACTTACCAGCGGGGGCGAGCAGTTCTTC. Its translation: CASSQLTSGGEQFF.